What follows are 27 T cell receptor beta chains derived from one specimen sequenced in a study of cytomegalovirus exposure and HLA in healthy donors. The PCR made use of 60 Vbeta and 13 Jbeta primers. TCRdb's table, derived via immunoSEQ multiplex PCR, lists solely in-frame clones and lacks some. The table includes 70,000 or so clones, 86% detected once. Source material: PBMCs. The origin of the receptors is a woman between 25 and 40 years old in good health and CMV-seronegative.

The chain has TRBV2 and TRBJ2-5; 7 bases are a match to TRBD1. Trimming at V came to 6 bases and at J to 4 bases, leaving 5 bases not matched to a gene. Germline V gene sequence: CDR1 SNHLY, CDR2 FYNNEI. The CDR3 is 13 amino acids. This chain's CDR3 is CASRTSGGETQYF. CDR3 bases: TGTGCCAGCAGGACCTCAGGGGGAGAGACCCAGTACTTC.

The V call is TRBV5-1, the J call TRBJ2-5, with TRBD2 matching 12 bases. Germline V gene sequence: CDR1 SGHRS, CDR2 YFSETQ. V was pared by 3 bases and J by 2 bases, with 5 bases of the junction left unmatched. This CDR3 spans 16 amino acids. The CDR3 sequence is CASSSSGRARQETQYF. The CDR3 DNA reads TGCGCCAGCAGCTCTAGCGGGAGGGCCCGTCAAGAGACCCAGTACTTC.

As DNA, the CDR3 is TGTGCCAGCAGTGACCGCCGGGACCAAGAGACCCAGTACTTC. It yields the protein CASSDRRDQETQYF. The rearrangement uses TRBV2 and TRBJ2-5; D call uncertain. The CDR3 contains 14 residues. Trimming pared 3 bases from V and 0 bases from J, leaving 8 bases between. Germline V lookup: CDR1 SNHLY, CDR2 FYNNEI.

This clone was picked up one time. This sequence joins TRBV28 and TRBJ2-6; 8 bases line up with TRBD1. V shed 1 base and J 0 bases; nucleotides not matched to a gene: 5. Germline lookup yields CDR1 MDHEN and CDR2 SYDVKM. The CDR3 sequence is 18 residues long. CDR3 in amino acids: CASSLLGQAVSGANVLTF. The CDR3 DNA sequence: TGTGCCAGCAGTTTATTGGGACAGGCTGTCTCTGGGGCCAACGTCCTGACTTTC.

The CDR3 reads CASSDSYQAQPQHF. For the CDR3, the DNA is TGTGCCAGCAGCGATTCCTACCAGGCTCAGCCCCAGCATTTT. The chain combines TRBV9 with TRBJ1-5; D is uncertain. Germline V gene lookup returns CDR1 SGDLS and CDR2 YYNGEE. The CDR3 covers 14 residues. Trimming took off 3 bases at V and 6 bases at J, with 13 bases between the two ends.

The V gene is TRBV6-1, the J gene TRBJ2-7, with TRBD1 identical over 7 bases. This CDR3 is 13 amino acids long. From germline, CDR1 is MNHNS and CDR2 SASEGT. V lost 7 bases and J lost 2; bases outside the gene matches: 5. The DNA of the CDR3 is TGTGCCAGCAAGGGGGCAGGGACCTACGAGCAGTACTTC. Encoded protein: CASKGAGTYEQYF.

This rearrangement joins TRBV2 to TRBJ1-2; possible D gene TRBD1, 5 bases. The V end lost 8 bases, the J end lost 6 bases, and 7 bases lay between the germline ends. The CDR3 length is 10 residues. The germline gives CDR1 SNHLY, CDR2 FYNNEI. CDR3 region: CASGGDGYTF. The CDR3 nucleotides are TGTGCCAGCGGGGGGGATGGCTACACCTTC.

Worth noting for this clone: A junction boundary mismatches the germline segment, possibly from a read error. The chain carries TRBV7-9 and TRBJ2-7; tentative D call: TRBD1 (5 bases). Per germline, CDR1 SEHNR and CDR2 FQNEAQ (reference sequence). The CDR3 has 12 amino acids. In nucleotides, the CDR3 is TGTTCCAGCAGTTTTGACAGATTCGTGCAGTACTTC. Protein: CSSSFDRFVQYF.

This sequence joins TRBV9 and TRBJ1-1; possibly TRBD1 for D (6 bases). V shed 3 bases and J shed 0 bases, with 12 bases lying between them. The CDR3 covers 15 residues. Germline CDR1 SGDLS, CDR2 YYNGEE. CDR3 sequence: CASSAGGRLNTEAFF. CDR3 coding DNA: TGTGCCAGCAGCGCGGGGGGGCGGTTGAACACTGAAGCTTTCTTT.

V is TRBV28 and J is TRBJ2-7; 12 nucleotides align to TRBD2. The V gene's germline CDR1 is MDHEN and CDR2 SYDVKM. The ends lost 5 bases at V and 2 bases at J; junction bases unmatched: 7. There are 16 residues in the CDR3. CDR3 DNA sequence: TGTGCCAGCAGTCCCCGGACTAGCGGGGTACCCTACGAGCAGTACTTC. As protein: CASSPRTSGVPYEQYF.

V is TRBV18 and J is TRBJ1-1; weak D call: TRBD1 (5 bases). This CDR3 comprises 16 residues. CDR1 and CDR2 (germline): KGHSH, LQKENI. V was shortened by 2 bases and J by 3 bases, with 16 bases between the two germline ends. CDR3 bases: TGTGCCAGCTCACCAATATCCCAGGGATTCCACACTGAAGCTTTCTTT. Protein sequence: CASSPISQGFHTEAFF.

CDR3 coding DNA: TGTGCCAGTACGTTCGGCGGAGGTTACGAGCAGTACTTC. It encodes CASTFGGGYEQYF. The chain is built from TRBV6-1 and TRBJ2-7; the D gene is possibly TRBD2 (5 bases). The CDR3 sequence is 13 residues long. Germline CDR1 is MNHNS and CDR2 is SASEGT. The V and J ends lost 9 bases and 4 bases respectively, with 16 bases between them.

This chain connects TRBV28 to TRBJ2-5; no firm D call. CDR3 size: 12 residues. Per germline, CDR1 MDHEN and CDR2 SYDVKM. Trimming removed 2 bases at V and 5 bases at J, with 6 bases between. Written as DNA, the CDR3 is TGTGCCAGCAGTTTACGAGGCGAGACCCAGTACTTC. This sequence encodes CASSLRGETQYF.

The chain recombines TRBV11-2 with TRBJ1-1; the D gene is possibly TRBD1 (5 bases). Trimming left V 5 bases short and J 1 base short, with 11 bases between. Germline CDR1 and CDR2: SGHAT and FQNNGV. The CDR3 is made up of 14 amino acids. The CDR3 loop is CASSPETENTEAFF. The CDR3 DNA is TGTGCCAGCAGCCCAGAGACAGAGAACACTGAAGCTTTCTTT.

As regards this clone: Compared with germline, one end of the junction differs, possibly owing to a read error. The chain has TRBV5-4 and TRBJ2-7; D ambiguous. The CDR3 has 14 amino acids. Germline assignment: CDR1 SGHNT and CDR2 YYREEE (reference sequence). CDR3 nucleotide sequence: TGTGCCAGCAGCTTGGCCGCCTACTCCAACGAGCAGTACTTC. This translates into CASSLAAYSNEQYF.

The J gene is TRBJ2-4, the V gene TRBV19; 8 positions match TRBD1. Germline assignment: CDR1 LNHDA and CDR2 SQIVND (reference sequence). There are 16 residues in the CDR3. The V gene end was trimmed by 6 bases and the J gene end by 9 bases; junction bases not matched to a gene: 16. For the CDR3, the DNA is TGTGCCAGTAGAGGGGGACCGGGACAGGAATGGGCCATTCAGTACTTC. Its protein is CASRGGPGQEWAIQYF.

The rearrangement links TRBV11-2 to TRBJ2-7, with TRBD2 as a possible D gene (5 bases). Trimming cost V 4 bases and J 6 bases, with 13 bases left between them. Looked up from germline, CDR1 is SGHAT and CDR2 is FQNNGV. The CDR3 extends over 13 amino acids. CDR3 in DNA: TGTGCCAGCAGCTCACTAGGAAAGGGCGAGCAGTACTTC. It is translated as CASSSLGKGEQYF.

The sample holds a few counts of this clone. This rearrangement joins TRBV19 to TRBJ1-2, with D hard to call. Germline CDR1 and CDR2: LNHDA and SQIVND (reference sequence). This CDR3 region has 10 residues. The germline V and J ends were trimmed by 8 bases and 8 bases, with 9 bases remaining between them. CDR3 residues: CASEGGGYTF. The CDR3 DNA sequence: TGTGCCAGTGAAGGCGGCGGCTACACCTTC.

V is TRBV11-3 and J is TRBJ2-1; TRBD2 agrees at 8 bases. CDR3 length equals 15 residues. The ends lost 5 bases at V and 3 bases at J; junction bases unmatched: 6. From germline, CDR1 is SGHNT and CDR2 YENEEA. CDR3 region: CASSPRGLDYNEQFF. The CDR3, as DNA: TGTGCCAGCAGCCCCCGGGGACTAGACTACAATGAGCAGTTCTTC.

CDR3 bases: TGTGCCACCCACAGGGTTAACGCTGAAGCTTTCTTT. This gives the protein CATHRVNAEAFF. The V call is TRBV6-5, the J call TRBJ1-1; D may be TRBD1 (6 bases). Germline V CDR1 and CDR2: MNHEY, SVGAGI. The CDR3 extends over 12 amino acids. The V end was cut by 10 bases, the J end by 6 bases, with 15 bases between.

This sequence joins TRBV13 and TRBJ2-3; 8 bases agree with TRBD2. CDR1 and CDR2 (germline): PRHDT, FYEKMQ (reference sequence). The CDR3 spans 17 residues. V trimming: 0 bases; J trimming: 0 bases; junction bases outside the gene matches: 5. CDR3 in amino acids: CASSLGLASGSTDTQYF. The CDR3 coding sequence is TGTGCCAGCAGCTTAGGCCTGGCTAGCGGGAGCACAGATACGCAGTATTTT.

The CDR3 region has the DNA TGTGCCAGCAGCCATTGGGACACCCCGGGCGGCTACACCTTC. Residues: CASSHWDTPGGYTF. The V gene is TRBV7-9, the J gene TRBJ1-2, with a possible D match to TRBD1 (6 bases). CDR1 is SEHNR, CDR2 FQNEAQ, per germline (reference sequence). V lost 5 bases and J 8 bases, leaving 18 bases between the germline ends. This CDR3 region has 14 residues.

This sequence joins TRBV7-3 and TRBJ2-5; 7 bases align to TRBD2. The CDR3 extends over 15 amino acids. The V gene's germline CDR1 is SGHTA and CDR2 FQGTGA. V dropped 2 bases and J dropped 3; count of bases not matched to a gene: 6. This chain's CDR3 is CASSLGGSGEETQYF. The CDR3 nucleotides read TGTGCCAGCAGCTTAGGTGGAAGCGGGGAAGAGACCCAGTACTTC.

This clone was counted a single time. This CDR3 is CASSTPGKTEAFF. CDR3 coding DNA: TGCGCCAGCAGCACCCCGGGGAAGACTGAAGCTTTCTTT. The chain couples TRBV4-1 to TRBJ1-1; no firm D call. V was pared by 5 bases and J by 5 bases, with 12 bases between. CDR3 length equals 13 residues. Germline lookup yields CDR1 MGHRA and CDR2 YSYEKL.

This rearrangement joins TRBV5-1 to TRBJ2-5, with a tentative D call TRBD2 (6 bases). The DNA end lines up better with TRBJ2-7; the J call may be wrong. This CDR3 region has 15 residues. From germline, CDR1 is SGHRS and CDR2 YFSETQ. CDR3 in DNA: TGCGCCAGCATGGGAGCGGGTGAGGGTTACTACGAGCAGTACTTC. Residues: CASMGAGEGYYEQYF.

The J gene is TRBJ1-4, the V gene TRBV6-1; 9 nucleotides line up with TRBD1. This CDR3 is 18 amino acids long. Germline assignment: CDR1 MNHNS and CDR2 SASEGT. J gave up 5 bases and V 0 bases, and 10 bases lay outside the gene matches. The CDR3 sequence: CASSEATGTGLTNEKLFF. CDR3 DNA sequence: TGTGCCAGCAGTGAAGCGACTGGGACAGGGCTTACAAATGAAAAACTGTTTTTT.

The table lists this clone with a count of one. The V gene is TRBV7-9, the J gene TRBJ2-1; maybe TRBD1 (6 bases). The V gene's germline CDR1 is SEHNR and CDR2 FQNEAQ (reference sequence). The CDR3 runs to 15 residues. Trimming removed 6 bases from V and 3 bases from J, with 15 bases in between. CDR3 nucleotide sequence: TGTGCCAGCAGTCAGCCAGGGGTATTCTACAATGAGCAGTTCTTC. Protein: CASSQPGVFYNEQFF.